This passage covers 28 T cell receptor beta chains from one sample sequenced in a study of TIL therapy for anti-PD-1-resistant metastatic lung cancer. The libraries were made with immunoSEQ v3. This table comes from immunoSEQ multiplex PCR, and its TCRdb copy is limited to in-frame clones, with some not included. Among 20,000 to 25,000 clones, approximately 70% were seen once, and the ten largest hold around 1.8%. As for time point: pre-treatment sample, taken before nivolumab and TIL therapy. The sample consisted of blood, taken at baseline. The receptors here all came from a person between 30 and 79 years old with non-small cell lung cancer.

This clone was detected only a few times. The chain combines TRBV2 with TRBJ2-4; TRBD1 matches at 7 bases. Losses at the gene ends were 5 bases for V and 3 bases for J; bases not matched to a gene: 10. The CDR3 contains 16 residues. CDR1 is SNHLY, CDR2 FYNNEI, per germline. The CDR3 is CASSPPARQGKNIQYF. CDR3 coding DNA: TGTGCCAGCAGTCCCCCCGCAAGACAGGGCAAAAACATTCAGTACTTC.

This chain connects TRBV21-1 to TRBJ2-2; TRBD2 is taken as the D call from the table, unchecked against the DNA. TRBV21-1 is a pseudogene. CDR3 size: 18 residues. The CDR3 region is CANATHGGLARASGQLFF. DNA of the CDR3: TGTGCCAACGCGACCCACGGGGGGCTAGCGCGGGCATCTGGGCAGCTGTTTTTT.

The V call is TRBV18, the J call TRBJ1-1; D unresolved. Trimming cost V 5 bases and J 1 base, with 5 bases left between them. The CDR3 is 12 residues long. Germline V lookup: CDR1 KGHSH, CDR2 LQKENI. CDR3 in DNA: TGTGCCAGCTCATCCAGGAACACTGAAGCTTTCTTT. Its protein product is CASSSRNTEAFF.

The chain joins TRBV5-6 to TRBJ2-5; 9 bases are shared with TRBD1. Germline V gene sequence: CDR1 SGHDT, CDR2 YYEEEE. V lost 4 bases and J lost 2; bases outside the gene matches: 6. There are 15 residues in the CDR3. CDR3: CASSPGTGLQETQYF. The CDR3 DNA reads as TGTGCCAGCAGCCCCGGGACAGGGCTTCAAGAGACCCAGTACTTC.

The gene calls are TRBV6-2 or TRBV6-3 and TRBJ2-5, with D perhaps TRBD1 (6 bases). CDR1 and CDR2 from the germline V gene are MNHEY and SVGEGT. Trimming pared 2 bases from V and 5 bases from J, leaving 18 bases between. The CDR3 extends over 16 amino acids. In nucleotides, the CDR3 is TGTGCCAGCAGTTACCAACTAGGTTGGGGGCTGGAGACCCAGTACTTC. Amino acid sequence: CASSYQLGWGLETQYF.

This clone was detected only a few times. This chain uses TRBV27 with TRBJ1-5; D might be TRBD1 (6 bases). CDR1 is MNHEY and CDR2 is SMNVEV in the germline V gene (reference sequence). The CDR3 length is 18 residues. Trimming shortened V by 5 bases and J by 0 bases, and 20 bases separated the two germline ends. The chain's CDR3 is CASSNNPQGLYSNQPQHF. CDR3 nucleotide sequence: TGTGCCAGCAGTAACAACCCACAGGGACTCTATAGCAATCAGCCCCAGCATTTT.

This chain links TRBV20-1 with TRBJ2-1; D is perhaps TRBD1 (6 bases). CDR3 size: 12 residues. Germline V gene sequence: CDR1 DFQATT, CDR2 SNEGSKA (reference sequence). Trimming pared 3 bases from V and 6 bases from J, leaving 9 bases between. The CDR3 reads CSASPTGNEQFF. The CDR3, as DNA: TGCAGTGCTAGTCCGACAGGCAATGAGCAGTTCTTC.

The rearrangement uses TRBV5-1 and TRBJ1-6; 8 nucleotides agree with TRBD1. The CDR3 contains 13 residues. Unmatched junction bases numbered 1, after V lost 3 bases and J lost 8 bases. Germline V gives CDR1 SGHRS, CDR2 YFSETQ. The CDR3 bases are TGCGCCAGCAGCTCGACAGGGGATTCACCCCTCCACTTT. Its translation: CASSSTGDSPLHF.

The CDR3 sequence: CASSPDSSGNTIYF. The CDR3 DNA follows: TGTGCCAGCTCACCCGACAGCTCTGGAAACACCATATATTTT. The chain employs TRBV18 and TRBJ1-3; tentative D call: TRBD1 (5 bases). The CDR3 has 14 amino acids. Trimming took off 3 bases at V and 0 bases at J, with 6 bases between the two ends. The V gene's germline CDR1 is KGHSH and CDR2 LQKENI. Using reference TRBV18 and TRBJ1-3 for the parts outside the CDR3, the full variable domain is NAGVMQNPRHLVRRRGQEARLRCSPMKGHSHVYWYRQLPEEGLKFMVYLQKENIIDESGMPKERFSAEFPKEGPSILRIQQVVRGDSAAYFCASSPDSSGNTIYFGEGSWLTVV.

The chain combines TRBV5-1 with TRBJ2-7, with 7 bases aligning to TRBD1. The germline CDR1 and CDR2 sequences are SGHRS and YFSETQ. The CDR3 has 14 residues. V lost 6 bases and J lost 7; bases outside the gene matches: 13. The CDR3 reads CASTRGQAMGEQYF. CDR3 DNA: TGCGCCAGCACCCGAGGACAGGCCATGGGGGAGCAGTACTTC.

This chain links TRBV19 with TRBJ2-7; D is ambiguous. Trimming cost V 0 bases and J 0 bases, with 18 bases left between them. Germline V lookup: CDR1 LNHDA, CDR2 SQIVND (reference sequence). The CDR3 length is 18 residues. CDR3: CASSIDAGRARSSYEQYF. The CDR3 DNA follows: TGTGCCAGTAGTATAGATGCAGGCCGAGCGAGGAGCTCCTACGAGCAGTACTTC.

The chain employs TRBV6-5 and TRBJ1-4, with a tentative D call TRBD1 (5 bases). Per germline, CDR1 MNHEY and CDR2 SVGAGI. V shed 7 bases and J shed 0 bases, with 12 bases lying between them. CDR3 length: 15 amino acids. The CDR3 here is CASTVQAATNEKLFF. In DNA, the CDR3 is TGTGCCAGCACTGTACAGGCCGCAACTAATGAAAAACTGTTTTTT.

This clone was seen more than once but under ten times. The rearrangement joins TRBV29-1 to TRBJ1-5; the D is unclear. The CDR3 consists of 14 residues. V shed 4 bases and J shed 3 bases, with 13 bases lying between them. The germline V gene has CDR1 SQVTM and CDR2 ANQGSEA. CDR3 in DNA: TGCAGCGTTGGGGCGGACGCAGACAATCAGCCCCAGCATTTT. This codes for CSVGADADNQPQHF.

This chain links TRBV5-1 with TRBJ2-3; no definite D call. This CDR3 comprises 14 residues. CDR1 and CDR2 from the germline V gene are SGHRS and YFSETQ. Trimming left V 0 bases short and J 1 base short, with 6 bases between. CDR3 region: CASSLGPGTDTQYF. The CDR3 DNA reads TGCGCCAGCAGCTTGGGGCCGGGCACAGATACGCAGTATTTT.

J is TRBJ2-7 and V is TRBV5-6; 7 nucleotides agree with TRBD2. CDR1 is SGHDT, CDR2 YYEEEE, per germline. The CDR3 covers 14 residues. V was pared by 0 bases and J by 6 bases, with 6 bases of the junction left unmatched. CDR3 DNA: TGTGCCAGCAGCTTGGAACTAGCGCTCGGCGAGCAGTACTTC. It translates to CASSLELALGEQYF.

By sample fraction, this clone is medium-sized (0.01 to 0.1%). J is TRBJ2-1 and V is TRBV6-5; no clear D. Germline values: CDR1 MNHEY, CDR2 SVGAGI. The CDR3 covers 11 residues. The ends were cut back, 8 bases at V and 4 bases at J, with 6 bases in the middle. The CDR3 loop reads CASEVYNEQFF. The DNA of the CDR3 is TGTGCCAGCGAGGTTTACAATGAGCAGTTCTTC.

This rearrangement joins TRBV4-1 to TRBJ1-2; weak D call: TRBD1 (6 bases). Trimming cost V 4 bases and J 4 bases, with 19 bases left between them. The CDR3 spans 16 residues. Germline-derived CDR1 and CDR2 are MGHRA and YSYEKL. The CDR3 nucleotides read TGCGCCAGCAGCCGCGTCAGCGGGACATTCTTCTATGGCTACACCTTC. Protein product: CASSRVSGTFFYGYTF.

The chain has TRBV5-6 and TRBJ1-2; tentative D call: TRBD1 (5 bases). Trimming pared 2 bases from V and 4 bases from J, leaving 18 bases between. The V gene's germline CDR1 is SGHDT and CDR2 YYEEEE. There are 16 residues in the CDR3. The CDR3 DNA follows: TGTGCCAGCAGCTTAAGAGGGACCGGGATAGGCTATGGCTACACCTTC. This gives the protein CASSLRGTGIGYGYTF.

CDR3 loop: CASNHKMGLAAQETQYF. The CDR3 DNA follows: TGTGCCAGCAACCACAAGATGGGACTAGCGGCTCAAGAGACCCAGTACTTC. The chain carries TRBV7-8 and TRBJ2-5; 11 bases line up with TRBD2. In germline, CDR1 is SGHVS, CDR2 FQNEAQ. V was pared by 7 bases and J by 2 bases, with 12 bases of the junction left unmatched. This CDR3 is 17 amino acids long.

The chain carries TRBV7-2 and TRBJ2-1, with 13 bases aligning to TRBD2. The CDR3 sequence is 17 residues long. CDR1 and CDR2 from the germline V gene are SGHTA and FQGNSA. The V gene end was trimmed by 1 base and the J gene end by 7 bases; junction bases not matched to a gene: 7. CDR3 DNA: TGTGCCAGCAGCTTAGTGGGGACTAGCGGGGTTAGGAATGAGCAGTTCTTC. It codes for CASSLVGTSGVRNEQFF.

This clone has more than one count but fewer than ten. The CDR3 nucleotides read TGTGACCTCGGGGATAGCGGCAATCAGCCCCAGCATTTT. Protein product: CDLGDSGNQPQHF. The rearrangement joins TRBV27 to TRBJ1-5; no definite D call. The CDR3 covers 13 residues. Germline CDR1 is MNHEY and CDR2 is SMNVEV (reference sequence).

The genes are TRBV5-1 and TRBJ1-6; 7 bases map to TRBD1. The length of the CDR3 is 12 residues. Germline V gene data show CDR1 as SGHRS and CDR2 as YFSETQ. The trim removed 5 bases at V and 14 bases at J, leaving 7 bases unmatched. CDR3 DNA: TGCGCCAGCAGTCACCCAGGGGGGTCCCTCCACTTT. It specifies CASSHPGGSLHF. Looking up the rest from reference TRBV5-1 and TRBJ1-6 gives the full variable domain: KAGVTQTPRYLIKTRGQQVTLSCSPISGHRSVSWYQQTPGQGLQFLFEYFSETQRNKGNFPGRFSGRQFSNSRSEMNVSTLELGDSALYLCASSHPGGSLHFGNGTRLTVT.

The V call is TRBV5-1, the J call TRBJ2-7; 11 bases line up with TRBD2. J gave up 8 bases and V 4 bases, and 14 bases lay outside the gene matches. Germline assignment: CDR1 SGHRS and CDR2 YFSETQ. The CDR3 is 16 amino acids. This CDR3 is CASSLDTSGRSRKQYF. The CDR3 nucleotides read TGCGCCAGCAGCCTTGATACTAGCGGGAGATCTAGGAAGCAGTACTTC.

The CDR3 region has the DNA TGTGCCTGGAGTGGGGGGGGAAGGCGGGGGCTCCCCGGGGAGACCCAGTACTTC. Translated, it gives CAWSGGGRRGLPGETQYF. The gene calls are TRBV30 and TRBJ2-5, with a possible D match to TRBD2 (7 bases). The CDR3 extends over 18 amino acids. The germline V and J ends were trimmed by 1 base and 5 bases, with 26 bases remaining between them. Germline lookup yields CDR1 GTSNPN and CDR2 SVGIG (reference sequence).

CDR3 in amino acids: CASSPGQPTGELFF. CDR3 bases: TGTGCCAGCAGTCCGGGACAGCCAACTGGGGAGCTGTTTTTT. The rearrangement uses TRBV7-3 and TRBJ2-2, with TRBD1 identical over 7 bases. This CDR3 is 14 amino acids long. CDR1 is SGHTA, CDR2 FQGTGA, per germline. V was pared by 6 bases and J by 8 bases, with 9 bases of the junction left unmatched.

This clone was observed a single time. CDR3 sequence reads: CASSQFTGPYEQYF. Here the CDR3 DNA reads TGTGCCAGCAGCCAATTTACAGGGCCCTACGAGCAGTACTTC. The chain is built from TRBV3-1 (or the pseudogene TRBV3-2) and TRBJ2-7; TRBD1 might be the D (6 bases). This CDR3 spans 14 amino acids. The germline V and J ends were trimmed by 2 bases and 2 bases, with 10 bases remaining between them. CDR1 is LGHDT, CDR2 YNNKEL, per germline (reference sequence).

This chain connects TRBV2 to TRBJ2-7; maybe TRBD2 (6 bases). This CDR3 has 14 residues. CDR1 and CDR2 from the germline V gene are SNHLY and FYNNEI. V lost 4 bases and J 5 bases, leaving 15 bases between the germline ends. In nucleotides, the CDR3 is TGTGCCAGCAGTGTAACAGGAGGGGCTGACGAGCAGTACGTC. This sequence encodes CASSVTGGADEQYV.

V usage is TRBV3-1 (or the pseudogene TRBV3-2) and J usage is TRBJ1-1; a weak D match, TRBD1 (5 bases). CDR3 length equals 15 residues. Trimming left V 4 bases short and J 3 bases short, with 15 bases between. From germline, CDR1 is LGHDT and CDR2 YNNKEL (reference sequence). CDR3 DNA: TGTGCCAGCAGCCCAAATGCCGCCAGGGACACTGAAGCTTTCTTT. Its protein is CASSPNAARDTEAFF.